These 3 T cell receptor beta chains were sequenced from one sample in a study of blood T cells in healthy people across ages. Together with a sample-barcoded 5' primer, a J-beta primer mix was included in a second PCR lasting roughly 6 to 12 cycles. TCRdb analysed the 5' RACE reads with MiXCR anew, one entry per CDR3 protein. The sample lists roughly 800,000 distinct CDR3 sequences, around 25% occurring once. These data were also filed under a second study, of T cells of mothers and their children.

Input material: blood. The receptors were sampled from a boy aged 5-17 years in good health.

This clonotype was counted a few times. V is TRBV28 and J is TRBJ2-7; 9 nucleotides match TRBD1. The CDR3 contains 16 residues. CDR1 MDHEN and CDR2 SYDVKM come from the germline V gene. The V gene end was trimmed by 4 bases and the J gene end by 6 bases; junction bases not matched to a gene: 13. Written as DNA, the CDR3 is TGTGCCAGCAGTTACTCCCGCGGGACAGGGATGTCCGAGCAGTACTTC. Protein sequence: CASSYSRGTGMSEQYF.

This clonotype appeared a few times. CDR3 in DNA: TGTGCCATCAGTGAGGGCAGGGGCACAACTAATGAAAAACTGTTTTTT. Protein product: CAISEGRGTTNEKLFF. This rearrangement joins TRBV10-3 to TRBJ1-4; D might be TRBD1 (6 bases). V shed 2 bases and J shed 0 bases, with 10 bases lying between them. The CDR3 is 16 residues long. Germline assignment: CDR1 ENHRY and CDR2 SYGVKD.

The chain employs TRBV7-9 and TRBJ2-1, with 8 bases aligning to TRBD2. CDR3 length: 16 amino acids. Unmatched junction bases numbered 8, after V lost 3 bases and J lost 4 bases. Per the germline V gene, CDR1 is SEHNR and CDR2 is FQNEAQ (reference sequence). The CDR3 loop is CASSFSGDHRYNEQFF. CDR3 nucleotides: TGTGCCAGCAGCTTTAGCGGGGACCACAGGTACAATGAGCAGTTCTTC.